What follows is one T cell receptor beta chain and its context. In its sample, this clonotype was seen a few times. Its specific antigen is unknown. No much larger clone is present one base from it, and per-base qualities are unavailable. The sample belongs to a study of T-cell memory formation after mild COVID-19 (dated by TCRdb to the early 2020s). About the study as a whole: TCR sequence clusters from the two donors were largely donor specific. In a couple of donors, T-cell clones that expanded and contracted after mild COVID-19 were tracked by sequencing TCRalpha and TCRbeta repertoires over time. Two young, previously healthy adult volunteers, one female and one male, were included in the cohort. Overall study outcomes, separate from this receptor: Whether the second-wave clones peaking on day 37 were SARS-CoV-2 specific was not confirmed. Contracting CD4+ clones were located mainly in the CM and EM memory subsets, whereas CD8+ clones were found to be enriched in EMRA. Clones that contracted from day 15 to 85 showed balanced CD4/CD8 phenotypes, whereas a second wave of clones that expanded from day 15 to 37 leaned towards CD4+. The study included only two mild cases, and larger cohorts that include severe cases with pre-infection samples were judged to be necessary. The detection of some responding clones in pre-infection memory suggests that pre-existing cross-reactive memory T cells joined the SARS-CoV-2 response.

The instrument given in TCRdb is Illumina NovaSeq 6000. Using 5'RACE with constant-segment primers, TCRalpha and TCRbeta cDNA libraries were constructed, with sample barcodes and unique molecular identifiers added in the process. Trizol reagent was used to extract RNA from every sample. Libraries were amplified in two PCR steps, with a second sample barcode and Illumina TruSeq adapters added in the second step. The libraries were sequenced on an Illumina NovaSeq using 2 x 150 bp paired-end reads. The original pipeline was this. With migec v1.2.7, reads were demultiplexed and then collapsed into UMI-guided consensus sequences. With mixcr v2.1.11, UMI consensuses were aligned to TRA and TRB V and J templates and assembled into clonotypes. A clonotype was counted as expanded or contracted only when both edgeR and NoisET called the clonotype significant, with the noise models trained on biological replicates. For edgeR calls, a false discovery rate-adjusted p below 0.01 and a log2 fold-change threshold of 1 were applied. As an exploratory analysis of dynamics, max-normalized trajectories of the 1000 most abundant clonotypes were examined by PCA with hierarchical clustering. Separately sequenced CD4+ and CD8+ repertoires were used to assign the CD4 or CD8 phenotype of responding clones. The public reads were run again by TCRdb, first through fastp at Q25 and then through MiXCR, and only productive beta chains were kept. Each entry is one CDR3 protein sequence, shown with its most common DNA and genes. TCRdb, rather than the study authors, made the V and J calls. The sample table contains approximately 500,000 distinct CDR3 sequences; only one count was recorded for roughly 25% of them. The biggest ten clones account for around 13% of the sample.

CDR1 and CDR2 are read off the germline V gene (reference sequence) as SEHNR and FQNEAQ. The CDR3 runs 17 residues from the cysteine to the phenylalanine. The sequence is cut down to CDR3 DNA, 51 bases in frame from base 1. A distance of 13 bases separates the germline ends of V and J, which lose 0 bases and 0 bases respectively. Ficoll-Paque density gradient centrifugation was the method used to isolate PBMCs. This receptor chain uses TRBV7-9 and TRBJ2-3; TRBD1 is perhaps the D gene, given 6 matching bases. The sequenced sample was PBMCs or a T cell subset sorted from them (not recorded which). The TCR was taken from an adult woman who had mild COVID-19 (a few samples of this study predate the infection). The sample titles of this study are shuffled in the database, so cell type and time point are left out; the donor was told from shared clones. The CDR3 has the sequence CASSLALNRESTDTQYF. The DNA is TGTGCCAGCAGCTTAGCGCTTAACAGGGAGAGCACAGATACGCAGTATTTT.